This T cell receptor beta chain appears in the sequencing data of a study of OX40 agonist ivuxolimab in advanced cancers. As for the study in general: In three patients, partial responses were observed, one with hepatocellular carcinoma and two with cutaneous melanoma.

Using immunoSEQ multiplex PCR, the repertoire was profiled, and TCRdb retains in-frame clones only, with some absent. The sample contains roughly 45,000 clones, 88% of which appear only once. The sequence was obtained from an adult with an advanced solid tumor such as melanoma, head and neck, liver or kidney cancer. Sequenced here: CD4+ or CD8+ T cells sorted from blood, sampled in a trial of the OX40 agonist ivuxolimab.

The CDR3 DNA is TGTGCCATCAGTGAGTCACTAGAATCGGGGACCCAGTACTTC. Its protein is CAISESLESGTQYF. The chain combines TRBV10-3 with TRBJ2-5; D possibly corresponds to TRBD2 (5 bases). The CDR3 spans 14 residues. Germline V lookup: CDR1 ENHRY, CDR2 SYGVKD. V was cut by 0 bases and J by 7 bases, with 12 bases left in between.